The text below deals with one T cell receptor beta chain. The antigen is unknown. Included in the TCR beta cDNA libraries were unique molecular identifiers. TCRdb fed the PCR reads into MiXCR, producing one record per CDR3 protein. The data show 700,000 to 800,000 distinct CDR3 sequences, with 30% seen just once and around 0.56% held by the top ten. This CDR3 has 13 amino acids. J gave up 3 bases and V 10 bases, and 9 bases lay outside the gene matches. The V gene's germline CDR1 is ENHRY and CDR2 SYGVKD. These data are taken from a study of post-analysis software for immune sequencing data. The study, taken as a whole, reports: There were five or six TRBV segments more frequent in patients than controls, and TRBV5-6, TRBV5-1 and TRBV20-1 were among them.

What was sequenced was blood. The source is a girl under 18 with multiple sclerosis. The gene calls are TRBV10-3 and TRBJ2-7, with 7 bases lining up with TRBD1. The CDR3 DNA is TGTGCCACTACCGGGACAGACTACTACGAGCAGTACTTC. This codes for CATTGTDYYEQYF.